This T cell receptor beta chain was captured by sequencing in a study of cytomegalovirus exposure and HLA in healthy donors. Overall study results and limits: A classifier reportedly called cytomegalovirus status with high sensitivity and specificity.

The PCR contained 60 Vbeta and 13 Jbeta primers. Sequencing was performed with immunoSEQ multiplex PCR; in TCRdb, only in-frame clones are kept and a portion is missing. The repertoire holds over 85,000 clones, with 86% as singletons. V lost 0 bases, J lost 4 bases, and 10 bases lay in between. The CDR3 consists of 15 residues. The germline V gene has CDR1 MNHNS and CDR2 SASEGT. Comments on this clone: Its antigen remains unknown.

The source material was PBMCs. This receptor was identified in a middle-aged man in good health and CMV-seronegative. This chain joins TRBV6-1 and TRBJ1-5; possible D gene TRBD1, 6 bases. The chain's CDR3 is CASSEAGQQNQPQHF. In nucleotides, the CDR3 is TGTGCCAGCAGTGAAGCCGGACAGCAAAATCAGCCCCAGCATTTT.